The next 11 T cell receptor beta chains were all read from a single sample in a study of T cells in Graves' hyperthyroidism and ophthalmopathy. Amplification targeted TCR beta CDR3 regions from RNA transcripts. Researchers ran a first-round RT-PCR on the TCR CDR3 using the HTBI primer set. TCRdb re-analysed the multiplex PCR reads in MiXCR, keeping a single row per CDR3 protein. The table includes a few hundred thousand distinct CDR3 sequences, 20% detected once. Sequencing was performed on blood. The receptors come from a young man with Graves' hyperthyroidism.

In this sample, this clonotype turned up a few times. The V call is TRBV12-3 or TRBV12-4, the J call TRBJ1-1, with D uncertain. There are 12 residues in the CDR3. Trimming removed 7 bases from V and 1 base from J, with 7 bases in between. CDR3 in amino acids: CASTEENTEAFF. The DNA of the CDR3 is TGTGCCAGCACAGAGGAGAACACTGAAGCTTTCTTT.

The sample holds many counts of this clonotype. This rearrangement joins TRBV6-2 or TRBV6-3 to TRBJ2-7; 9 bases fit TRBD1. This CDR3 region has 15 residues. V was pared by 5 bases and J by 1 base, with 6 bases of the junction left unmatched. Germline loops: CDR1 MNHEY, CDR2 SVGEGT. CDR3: CASSRRGQGSYEQYF. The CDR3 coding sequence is TGTGCCAGCAGTCGCCGGGGACAGGGTTCCTACGAGCAGTACTTC.

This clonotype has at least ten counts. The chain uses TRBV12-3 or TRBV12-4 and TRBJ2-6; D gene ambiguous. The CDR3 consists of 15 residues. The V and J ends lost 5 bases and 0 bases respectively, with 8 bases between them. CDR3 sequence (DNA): TGTGCCAGCAGTGAACACCTCTCTGGGGCCAACGTCCTGACTTTC. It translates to CASSEHLSGANVLTF.

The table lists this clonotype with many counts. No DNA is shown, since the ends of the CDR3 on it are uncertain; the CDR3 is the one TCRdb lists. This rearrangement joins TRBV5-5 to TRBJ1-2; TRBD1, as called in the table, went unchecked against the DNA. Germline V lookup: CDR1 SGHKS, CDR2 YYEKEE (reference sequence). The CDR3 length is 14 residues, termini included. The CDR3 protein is CASSFGQGAMYRTF.

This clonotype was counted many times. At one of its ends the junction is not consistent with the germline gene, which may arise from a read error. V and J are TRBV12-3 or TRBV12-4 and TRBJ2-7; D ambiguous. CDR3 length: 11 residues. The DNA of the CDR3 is TGCGCCAGCAGCTTAACTCACGAGCAGTACTTC. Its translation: CASSLTHEQYF.

This chain's CDR3 is CASSSGGRDGEAFF. In DNA, the CDR3 is TGTGCCAGCAGCTCAGGCGGCAGGGATGGTGAAGCTTTCTTT. The chain carries TRBV3-1 and TRBJ1-1; D perhaps matches TRBD1 (5 bases). Trimming left V 5 bases short and J 7 bases short, with 17 bases between. CDR1 is LGHDT and CDR2 is YNNKEL in the germline V gene (reference sequence). This CDR3 contains 14 residues.

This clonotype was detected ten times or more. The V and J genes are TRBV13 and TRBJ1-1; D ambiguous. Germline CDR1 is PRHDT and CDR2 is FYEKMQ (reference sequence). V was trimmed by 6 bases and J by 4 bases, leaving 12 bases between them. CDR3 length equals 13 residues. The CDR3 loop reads CASRYDAFTEAFF. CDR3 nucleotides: TGTGCCAGCAGGTATGACGCTTTCACTGAAGCTTTCTTT. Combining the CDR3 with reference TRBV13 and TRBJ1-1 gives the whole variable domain AAGVIQSPRHLIKEKRETATLKCYPIPRHDTVYWYQQGPGQDPQFLISFYEKMQSDKGSIPDRFSAQQFSDYHSELNMSSLELGDSALYFCASRYDAFTEAFFGQGTRLTVV.

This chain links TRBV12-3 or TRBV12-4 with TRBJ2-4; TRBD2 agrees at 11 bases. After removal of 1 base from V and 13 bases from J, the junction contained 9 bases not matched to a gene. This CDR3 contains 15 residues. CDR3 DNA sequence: TGTGCCAGCAGTTTAGGTGGGCTAGCGGGGGGACTACAGTACTTC. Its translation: CASSLGGLAGGLQYF.

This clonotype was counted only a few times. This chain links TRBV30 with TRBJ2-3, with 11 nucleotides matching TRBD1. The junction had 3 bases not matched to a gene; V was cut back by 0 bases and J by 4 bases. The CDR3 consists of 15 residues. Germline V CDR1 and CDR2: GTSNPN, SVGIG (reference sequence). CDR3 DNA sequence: TGTGCCTGGAGTGTGGACAGGGGGCCGGCAGATACGCAGTATTTT. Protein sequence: CAWSVDRGPADTQYF.

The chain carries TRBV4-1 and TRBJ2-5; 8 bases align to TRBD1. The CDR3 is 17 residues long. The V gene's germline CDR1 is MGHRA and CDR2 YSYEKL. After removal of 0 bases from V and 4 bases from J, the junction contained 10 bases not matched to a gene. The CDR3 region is CASSQETFGTGGETQYF. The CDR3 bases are TGCGCCAGCAGCCAAGAAACGTTCGGGACAGGAGGAGAGACCCAGTACTTC.

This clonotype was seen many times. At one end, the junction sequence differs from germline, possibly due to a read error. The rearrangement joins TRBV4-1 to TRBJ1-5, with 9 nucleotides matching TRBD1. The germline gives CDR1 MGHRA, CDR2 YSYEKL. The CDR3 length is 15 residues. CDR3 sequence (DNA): TGTGCCAGCAGCCAGGACAGGGGAAGCAATCAGCCCCAGCATTTT. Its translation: CASSQDRGSNQPQHF.